The present T cell receptor beta chain was sequenced within a study of blood T cell repertoires in COVID-19 (TCRdb year 2020). In terms of the full investigation: The collaborator samples originated in the United States, Italy and Spain and spanned the acute and convalescent phases of COVID-19. The prospective study material was composed of cDNA or gDNA derived from T cells, B-cell-depleted T cells, or PBMCs. Deeply sampled blood TCRbeta repertoires from subjects exposed to, actively infected with, or recovered from COVID-19 were included in the dataset. A freely available public database, intended as a resource for researchers studying the immune response to SARS-CoV-2, is where the repertoires were released. Samples were obtained from the ongoing ImmuneRACE study (first 160 participants) and from about 1,300 subjects provided by 6 global collaborators. Nearly every sample came with metadata listing a de-identified subject ID, COVID-19 status, age in years and sex. Where HLA class I and class II types were available, the types were taken from metadata supplied by the sample provider, not from assay-based typing.

The study at large found these results: Clinical and demographic metadata were provided uncurated, with the amount varying by source and participant.

For this chain, trimming is 5 bases at the V end and 7 bases at the J end, and the number of junction bases without a gene match is 8. The CDR3 measures 15 amino acids from cysteine to phenylalanine. The kept DNA is CDR3 alone, 45 bases in frame from the first base. The CDR1 and CDR2 encoded by the germline V gene are SGHAT and FQNNGV. Of note for this clone: Its antigen is unknown. No per-base quality is available; no much larger clone lies one base away.

The immunoSEQ Assay, a bias-controlled multiplex PCR, was used to amplify TCRbeta CDR3 regions from genomic DNA. In the original analysis: Within the assay, amplification of reference gene primers was used to estimate how many nucleated cells each sample contained. To quantify the absolute abundance of each unique TCRbeta CDR3 rearrangement, sequence reads were collapsed and filtered. For each sample, productive Simpson clonality was calculated as the square root of Simpson's diversity index over productive rearrangements. Here the immuneACCESS table is served through TCRdb, limited to in-frame sequences with V and J called. Missing clones are a known gap in these copies; in checked studies unresolved V genes cover under half, and the rest lacks a known reason. For V, J and clone size, that table is used; D and trimming come from the DNA. This sample comprises tens of thousands of clones, less than 80% of them detected only once. The top ten constitute about 4.2% of the sample.

Collaborating institutions collected whole blood in K2EDTA tubes following their own protocols. For TCRbeta analysis, collaborator samples were shipped as frozen whole blood, as isolated PBMCs, or as DNA extracted from either sample type. Recombination connected TRBV11-2 to TRBJ1-3, with TRBD1 matching 10 junction bases. The TCR originated in a woman aged 45-60 years with acute or convalescent COVID-19. What was sequenced was peripheral blood. The CDR3: CASSRDRGLRNTIYF. The base sequence is TGTGCCAGCAGCCGTGACAGGGGGCTACGGAACACCATATATTTT.